The 3 T cell receptor beta chains below come from one sample, sequenced in a study of patients and donors after allogeneic stem cell transplantation (dated by TCRdb to the early 2020s). Preparation of the library involved RT-PCR. Sequenced using a NextSeq 550. The raw public reads went through TCRdb reprocessing: fastp at Q25, MiXCR clone calling, in-frame beta chains kept. For every CDR3 protein sequence, its rows merge into one entry that carries the most common genes and DNA. This sample comprises about 960,000 distinct CDR3 sequences, about a sixth of them detected only once. In total, the top ten clones hold 6% of the sample. Sequenced material: blood, either unsorted or a sorted T cell fraction (not recorded which). These TCRs come from a human donor who was either an allogeneic HSCT recipient or a stem cell or donor lymphocyte infusion donor (not recorded which). It is not recorded whose cells these are; they may come from a transplant donor.

This clonotype has at least ten counts. V and J are TRBV5-6 and TRBJ2-3; D is unclear. V lost 5 bases and J 2 bases, leaving 15 bases between the germline ends. From germline, CDR1 is SGHDT and CDR2 YYEEEE. The CDR3 has 15 amino acids. The DNA of the CDR3 is TGTGCCAGCAGGATCATCCGACCTAACACAGATACGCAGTATTTT. Residues: CASRIIRPNTDTQYF.

This clonotype was found a few times. The rearrangement joins TRBV29-1 to TRBJ2-3; D is unclear. There are 18 residues in the CDR3. CDR1 is SQVTM, CDR2 ANQGSEA, per germline. With 6 bases removed from V and 2 bases from J, the gap between germline ends came to 27 bases. The CDR3 sequence is CSVPIGSCKEPSTDTQYF. CDR3 DNA: TGCAGCGTCCCCATTGGTTCGTGTAAGGAACCCTCCACAGATACGCAGTATTTT.

This clonotype was detected many times. One end of the junction is discordant with germline, which a read error may explain. V usage is TRBV4-2 and J usage is TRBJ2-5; a possible D gene is TRBD1 (5 bases). Germline V lookup: CDR1 LGHNA, CDR2 YNFKEQ. The CDR3 covers 14 residues. CDR3: CASSQDRGQETQYF. CDR3 DNA: TGCGCCAGCAGCCAAGATAGGGGCCAAGAGACCCAGTACTTC.